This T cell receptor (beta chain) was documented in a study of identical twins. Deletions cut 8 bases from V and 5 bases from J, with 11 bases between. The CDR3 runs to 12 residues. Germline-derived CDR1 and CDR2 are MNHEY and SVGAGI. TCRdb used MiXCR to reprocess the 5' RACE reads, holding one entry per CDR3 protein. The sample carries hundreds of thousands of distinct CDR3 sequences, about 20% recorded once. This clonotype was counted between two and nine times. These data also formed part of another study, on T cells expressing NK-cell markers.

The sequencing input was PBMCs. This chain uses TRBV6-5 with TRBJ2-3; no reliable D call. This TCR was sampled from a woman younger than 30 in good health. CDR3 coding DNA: TGTGCCAGCGGGATGTTTATAGATACGCAGTATTTT. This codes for CASGMFIDTQYF.